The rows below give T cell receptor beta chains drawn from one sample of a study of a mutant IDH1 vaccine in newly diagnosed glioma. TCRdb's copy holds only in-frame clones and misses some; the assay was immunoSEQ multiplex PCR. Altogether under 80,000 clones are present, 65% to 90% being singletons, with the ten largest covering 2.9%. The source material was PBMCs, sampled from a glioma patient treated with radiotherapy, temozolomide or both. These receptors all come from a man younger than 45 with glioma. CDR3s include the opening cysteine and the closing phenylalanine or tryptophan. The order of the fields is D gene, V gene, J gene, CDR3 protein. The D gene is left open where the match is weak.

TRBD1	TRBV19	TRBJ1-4	CASSIDWGGQGTGKTNEKLFF
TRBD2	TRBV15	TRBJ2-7	CATSRDFGGVIRSYEQYF
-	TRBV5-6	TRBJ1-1	CASSLGQGLMNTEAFF
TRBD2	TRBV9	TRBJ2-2	CASSSGGFFNTGELFF
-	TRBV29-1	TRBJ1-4	CSFLPGDNEKLFF
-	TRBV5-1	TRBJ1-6	CASSLRAGADSPLHF
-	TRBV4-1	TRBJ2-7	CASSQEVEYEQYF
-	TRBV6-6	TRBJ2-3	CASSPSTGSGSDTQYF
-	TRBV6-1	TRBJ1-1	CASRWGSEAFF
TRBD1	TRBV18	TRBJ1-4	CASSPLAGGVSIEKLFF
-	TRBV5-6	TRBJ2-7	CASSLGDLQYEQYF
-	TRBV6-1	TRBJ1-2	CASSADARQSYGYTF
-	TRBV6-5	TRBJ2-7	CASSEYYEQYF
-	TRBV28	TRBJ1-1	CASSFYSPETEAFF
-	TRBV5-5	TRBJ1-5	CASSPTGQEWHF
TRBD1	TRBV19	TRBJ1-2	CASQGVLGGAPDYGYTF
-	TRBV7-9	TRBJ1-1	CASSLSSGLRTEAFF
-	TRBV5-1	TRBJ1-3	CASSRGDTGNTIYF
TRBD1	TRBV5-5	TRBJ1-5	CASQLWDSHNQPQHF
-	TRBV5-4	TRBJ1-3	CASSPDTSGNTIYF
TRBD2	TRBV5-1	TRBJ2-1	CASSLERGGPVRYNEQFF
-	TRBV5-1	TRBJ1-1	CASSSLQGPNTEAFF
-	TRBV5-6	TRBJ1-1	CASSFVGRMEAFF
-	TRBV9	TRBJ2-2	CASSVVPGNTGELFF
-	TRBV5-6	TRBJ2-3	CASSLKSGGTDTQYF